This TCR beta chain was identified during a study of shared clonotypes between healthy human individuals. Points from the study as a whole: Sharing across four donors was highest in naive CD4 (about 5%) and lowest in memory CD8 (0.4%). Compared with clonotypes that all four donors shared, non-shared clonotypes had lower generation probabilities. Only blood was sampled; tissue repertoires likely differ.

To note about this clone: Antigen specificity is unknown.

Germline CDR1 is MDHEN and CDR2 is SYDVKM. There are 15 residues in the CDR3. Trimming left V 10 bases short and J 2 bases short, with 21 bases between. The repertoire was sequenced with immunoSEQ multiplex PCR; TCRdb's copy has only in-frame clones and lacks some. In the table there are about 2 million clones, roughly 94% of which are singletons. This chain connects TRBV28 to TRBJ2-7; tentative D call: TRBD1 (6 bases). The TCR was taken from a young man in good health. The sequenced sample was naive CD4+ T cells sorted from blood. Subset noted: CD45RA+ positively selected. This chain's CDR3 is CATLPPGKGAYEQYF. CDR3 DNA sequence: TGTGCCACCCTCCCCCCGGGTAAGGGGGCCTACGAGCAGTACTTC.